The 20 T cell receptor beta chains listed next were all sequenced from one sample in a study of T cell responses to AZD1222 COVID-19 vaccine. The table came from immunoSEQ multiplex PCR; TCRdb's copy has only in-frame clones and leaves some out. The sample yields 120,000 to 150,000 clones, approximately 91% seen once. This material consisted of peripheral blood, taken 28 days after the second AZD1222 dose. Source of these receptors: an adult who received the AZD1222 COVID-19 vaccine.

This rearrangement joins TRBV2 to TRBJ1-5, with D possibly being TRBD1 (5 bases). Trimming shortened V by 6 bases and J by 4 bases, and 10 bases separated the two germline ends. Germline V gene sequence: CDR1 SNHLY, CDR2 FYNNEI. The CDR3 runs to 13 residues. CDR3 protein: CASSPRANQPQHF. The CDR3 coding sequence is TGTGCCAGCAGCCCCAGGGCTAATCAGCCCCAGCATTTT.

This chain's CDR3 is CASSPAREDYGYTF. The CDR3 nucleotides are TGTGCCAGCTCACCGGCCAGGGAAGACTATGGCTACACCTTC. The chain is built from TRBV18 and TRBJ1-2; D might be TRBD1 (5 bases). The CDR3 extends over 14 amino acids. Trimming removed 3 bases at V and 3 bases at J, with 11 bases between. Germline CDR1 and CDR2: KGHSH and LQKENI.

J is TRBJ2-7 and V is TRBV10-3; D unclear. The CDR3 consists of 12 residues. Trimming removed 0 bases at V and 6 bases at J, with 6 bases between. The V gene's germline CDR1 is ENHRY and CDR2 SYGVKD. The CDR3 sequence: CAISESWGEQYF. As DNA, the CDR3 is TGTGCCATCAGTGAGTCGTGGGGCGAGCAGTACTTC.

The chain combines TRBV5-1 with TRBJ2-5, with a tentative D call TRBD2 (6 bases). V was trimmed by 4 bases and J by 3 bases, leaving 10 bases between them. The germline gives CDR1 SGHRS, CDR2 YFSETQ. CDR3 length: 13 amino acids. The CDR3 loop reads CASSPSGEETQYF. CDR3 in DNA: TGCGCCAGCAGCCCCTCGGGGGAAGAGACCCAGTACTTC.

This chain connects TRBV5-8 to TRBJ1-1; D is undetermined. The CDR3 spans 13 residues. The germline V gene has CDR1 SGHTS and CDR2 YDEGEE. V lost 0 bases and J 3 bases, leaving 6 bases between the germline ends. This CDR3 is CASSLVKYTEAFF. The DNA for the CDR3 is TGTGCCAGCAGCTTGGTTAAATACACTGAAGCTTTCTTT.

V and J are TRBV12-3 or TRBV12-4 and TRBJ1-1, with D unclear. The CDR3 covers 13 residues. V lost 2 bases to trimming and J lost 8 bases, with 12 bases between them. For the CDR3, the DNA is TGTGCCAGCAGTTTACGAGCCCCTCAAGAAGCTTTCTTT. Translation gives CASSLRAPQEAFF.

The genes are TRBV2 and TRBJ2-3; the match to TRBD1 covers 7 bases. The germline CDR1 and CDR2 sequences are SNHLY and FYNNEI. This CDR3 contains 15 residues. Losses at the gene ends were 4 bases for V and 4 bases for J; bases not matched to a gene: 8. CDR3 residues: CASSVTGFVPDTQYF. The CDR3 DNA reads TGTGCCAGCAGTGTGACAGGGTTTGTCCCAGATACGCAGTATTTT.

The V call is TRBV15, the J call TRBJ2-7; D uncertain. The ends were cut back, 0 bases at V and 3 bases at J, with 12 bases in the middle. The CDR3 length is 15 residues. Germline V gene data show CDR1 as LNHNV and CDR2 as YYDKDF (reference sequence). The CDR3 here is CATSRENLGIYEQYF. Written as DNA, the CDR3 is TGTGCCACCAGCAGAGAGAATCTAGGGATCTACGAGCAGTACTTC.

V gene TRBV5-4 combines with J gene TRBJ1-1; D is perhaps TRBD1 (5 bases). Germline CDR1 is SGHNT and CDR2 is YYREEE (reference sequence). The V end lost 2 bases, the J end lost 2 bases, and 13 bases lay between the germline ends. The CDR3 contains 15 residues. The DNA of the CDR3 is TGTGCCAGCAGCTTCCAGGTAGGGGCAAACACTGAAGCTTTCTTT. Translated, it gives CASSFQVGANTEAFF. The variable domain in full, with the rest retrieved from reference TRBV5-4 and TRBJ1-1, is ETGVTQSPTHLIKTRGQQVTLRCSSQSGHNTVSWYQQALGQGPQFIFQYYREEENGRGNFPPRFSGLQFPNYSSELNVNALELDDSALYLCASSFQVGANTEAFFGQGTRLTVV.

The CDR3 is CAWFRGSYMNTEAFF. The CDR3 nucleotides read TGTGCCTGGTTCCGAGGGAGTTACATGAACACTGAAGCTTTCTTT. The V call is TRBV30, the J call TRBJ1-1, with D unclear. Trimming removed 5 bases at V and 0 bases at J, with 16 bases between. This CDR3 region has 15 residues. CDR1 is GTSNPN and CDR2 is SVGIG in the germline V gene (reference sequence).

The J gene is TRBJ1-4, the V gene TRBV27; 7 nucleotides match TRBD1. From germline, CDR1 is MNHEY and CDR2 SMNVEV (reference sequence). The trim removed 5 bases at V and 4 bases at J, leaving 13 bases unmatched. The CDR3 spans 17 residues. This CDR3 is CASSDGRRDRVNEKLFF. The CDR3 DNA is TGTGCCAGCAGTGATGGCCGTAGGGACAGAGTTAATGAAAAACTGTTTTTT.

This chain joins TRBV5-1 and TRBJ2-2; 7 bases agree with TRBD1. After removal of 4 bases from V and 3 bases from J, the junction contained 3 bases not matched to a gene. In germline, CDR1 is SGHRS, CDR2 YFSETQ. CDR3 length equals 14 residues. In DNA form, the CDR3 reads TGCGCCAGCAGCACCGGGACAGACACCGGGGAGCTGTTTTTT. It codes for CASSTGTDTGELFF. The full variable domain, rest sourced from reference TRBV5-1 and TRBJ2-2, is KAGVTQTPRYLIKTRGQQVTLSCSPISGHRSVSWYQQTPGQGLQFLFEYFSETQRNKGNFPGRFSGRQFSNSRSEMNVSTLELGDSALYLCASSTGTDTGELFFGEGSRLTVL.

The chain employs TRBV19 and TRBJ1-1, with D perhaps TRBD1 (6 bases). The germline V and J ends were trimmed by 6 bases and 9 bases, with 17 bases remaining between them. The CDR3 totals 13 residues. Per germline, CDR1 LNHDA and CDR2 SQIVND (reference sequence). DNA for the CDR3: TGTGCCAGTAGCATTCCCCGACAGGCAAAAGCTTTCTTT. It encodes CASSIPRQAKAFF.

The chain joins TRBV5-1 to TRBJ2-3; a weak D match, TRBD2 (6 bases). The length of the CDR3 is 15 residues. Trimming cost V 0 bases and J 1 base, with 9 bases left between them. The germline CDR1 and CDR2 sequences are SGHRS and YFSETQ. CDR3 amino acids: CASSLGLVGTDTQYF. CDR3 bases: TGCGCCAGCAGCTTGGGACTAGTCGGCACAGATACGCAGTATTTT.

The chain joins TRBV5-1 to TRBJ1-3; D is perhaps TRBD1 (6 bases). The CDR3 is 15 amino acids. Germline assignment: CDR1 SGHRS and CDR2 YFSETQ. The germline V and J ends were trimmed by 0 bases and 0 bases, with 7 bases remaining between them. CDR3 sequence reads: CASSLAQGSGNTIYF. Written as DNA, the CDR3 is TGCGCCAGCAGCTTGGCACAGGGCTCTGGAAACACCATATATTTT.

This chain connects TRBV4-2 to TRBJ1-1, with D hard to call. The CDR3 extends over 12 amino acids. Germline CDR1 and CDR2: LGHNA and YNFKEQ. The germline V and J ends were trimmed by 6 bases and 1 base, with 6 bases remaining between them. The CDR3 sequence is CASRSPNTEAFF. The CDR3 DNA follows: TGTGCCAGCAGGTCTCCGAACACTGAAGCTTTCTTT.

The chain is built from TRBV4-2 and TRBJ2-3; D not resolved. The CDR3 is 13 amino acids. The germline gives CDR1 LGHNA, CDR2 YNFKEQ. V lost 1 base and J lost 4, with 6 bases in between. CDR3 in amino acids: CASSQVRADTQYF. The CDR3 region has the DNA TGTGCCAGCAGCCAAGTCCGGGCAGATACGCAGTATTTT.

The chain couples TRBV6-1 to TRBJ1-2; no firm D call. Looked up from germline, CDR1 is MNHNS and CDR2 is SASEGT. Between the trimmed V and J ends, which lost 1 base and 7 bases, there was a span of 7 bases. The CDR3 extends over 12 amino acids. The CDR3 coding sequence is TGTGCCAGCAGTGAAGGACATTTTGGCTACACCTTC. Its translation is CASSEGHFGYTF.

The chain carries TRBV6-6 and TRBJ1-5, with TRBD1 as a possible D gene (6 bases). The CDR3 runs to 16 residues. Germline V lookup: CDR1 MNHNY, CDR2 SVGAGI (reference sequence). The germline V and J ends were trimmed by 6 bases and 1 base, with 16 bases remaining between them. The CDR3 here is CASSESGGESNQPQHF. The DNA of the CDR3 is TGTGCCAGCAGCGAATCGGGGGGCGAAAGCAATCAGCCCCAGCATTTT.

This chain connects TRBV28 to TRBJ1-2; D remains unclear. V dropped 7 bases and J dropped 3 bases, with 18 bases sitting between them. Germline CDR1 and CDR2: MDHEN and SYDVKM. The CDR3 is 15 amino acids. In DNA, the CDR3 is TGTGCCAGCATTCCCTTGGAGTCCGGGTACTATGGCTACACCTTC. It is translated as CASIPLESGYYGYTF.